These 9 T cell receptor beta chains originate from one sample sequenced in a study of control samples from healthy donors and cancer patients. The data were produced by immunoSEQ multiplex PCR, yet TCRdb's version contains in-frame clones alone and is incomplete. The table lists 230,000 or so clones, just under 95% of them singletons. The sample consisted of blood. The source is a man aged 50-59 years in good health.

In its sample, this clone was seen once. This chain joins TRBV7-2 and TRBJ2-5; 8 nucleotides line up with TRBD2. J gave up 0 bases and V 2 bases, and 14 bases lay outside the gene matches. Germline V gives CDR1 SGHTA, CDR2 FQGNSA. CDR3 length: 19 residues. In DNA, the CDR3 is TGTGCCAGCAGCTTACGGTACACATTTAGCGGGGTAAACCAAGAGACCCAGTACTTC. This sequence encodes CASSLRYTFSGVNQETQYF.

J is TRBJ2-7 and V is TRBV15; 7 bases are a match to TRBD2. The CDR3 is 15 residues long. Germline V gene data show CDR1 as LNHNV and CDR2 as YYDKDF (reference sequence). Trimming removed 1 base from V and 1 base from J; junction bases left unmatched: 4. The DNA for the CDR3 is TGTGCCACCAGCAGAGGACTAGCAACTTCCTACGAGCAGTACGTC. The encoded protein is CATSRGLATSYEQYV.

This chain connects TRBV12-3 or TRBV12-4 to TRBJ2-5; 8 nucleotides agree with TRBD2. J lost 7 bases, V lost 3 bases, and 1 base had no gene match. The CDR3 is 12 amino acids. DNA for the CDR3: TGTGCCAGCAGTTTGGCGGGAGGGACCCAGTACTTC. Translating gives CASSLAGGTQYF.

This sequence joins TRBV18 and TRBJ1-1, with D unresolved. This CDR3 is 13 amino acids long. The V gene lost 5 bases and the J gene lost 4 bases, with 11 bases spanning the gap. Per the germline V gene, CDR1 is KGHSH and CDR2 is LQKENI. The CDR3 sequence is CASSRARGTEAFF. The CDR3 DNA follows: TGTGCCAGCTCAAGGGCGCGAGGCACTGAAGCTTTCTTT. Variable domain in full (rest from reference TRBV18 and TRBJ1-1): NAGVMQNPRHLVRRRGQEARLRCSPMKGHSHVYWYRQLPEEGLKFMVYLQKENIIDESGMPKERFSAEFPKEGPSILRIQQVVRGDSAAYFCASSRARGTEAFFGQGTRLTVV.

This chain uses TRBV5-4 with TRBJ2-4; 8 nucleotides agree with TRBD1. V gave up 5 bases and J gave up 1 base; unmatched junction bases: 8. The CDR3 has 16 amino acids. Looked up from germline, CDR1 is SGHNT and CDR2 is YYREEE (reference sequence). CDR3 amino acids: CASRTTGTGAKNIQYF. In DNA form, the CDR3 reads TGTGCCAGCAGAACCACCGGGACAGGCGCCAAAAACATTCAGTACTTC.

The J gene is TRBJ2-1, the V gene TRBV2, with TRBD2 matching 7 bases. The CDR3 consists of 14 residues. The germline gives CDR1 SNHLY, CDR2 FYNNEI. The V and J ends lost 8 bases and 0 bases, in that order; junction bases with no gene match: 4. The DNA for the CDR3 is TGTGCCAGCTCGGGGGGTTACTCCTACAATGAGCAGTTCTTC. Protein: CASSGGYSYNEQFF.

The V and J genes are TRBV7-9 and TRBJ2-5, with D perhaps matching TRBD1 (7 bases). V lost 2 bases and J lost 2, with 12 bases in between. The CDR3 sequence is 15 residues long. Germline-derived CDR1 and CDR2 are SEHNR and FQNEAQ (reference sequence). The CDR3 region has the DNA TGTGCCAGCAGCTTACCCCAGGGGGGTCAAGAGACCCAGTACTTC. This encodes CASSLPQGGQETQYF.

The rearrangement joins TRBV24-1 to TRBJ2-7; 8 bases are shared with TRBD1. The CDR3 runs to 15 residues. CDR1 and CDR2 from the germline V gene are KGHDR and SFDVKD. After removal of 2 bases from V and 2 bases from J, the junction contained 4 bases not matched to a gene. The CDR3 sequence: CATSDSRTGTYEQYF. The DNA for the CDR3 is TGTGCCACCAGTGATTCGAGGACAGGGACCTACGAGCAGTACTTC.

This clone was observed a single time. V is TRBV27 and J is TRBJ2-5; 7 nucleotides match TRBD2. The trim removed 4 bases at V and 5 bases at J, leaving 4 bases unmatched. This CDR3 is built from 13 residues. Germline V gives CDR1 MNHEY, CDR2 SMNVEV (reference sequence). The CDR3 protein is CASSWGGGETQYF. The CDR3 DNA reads TGTGCCAGCAGTTGGGGGGGAGGGGAGACCCAGTACTTC.